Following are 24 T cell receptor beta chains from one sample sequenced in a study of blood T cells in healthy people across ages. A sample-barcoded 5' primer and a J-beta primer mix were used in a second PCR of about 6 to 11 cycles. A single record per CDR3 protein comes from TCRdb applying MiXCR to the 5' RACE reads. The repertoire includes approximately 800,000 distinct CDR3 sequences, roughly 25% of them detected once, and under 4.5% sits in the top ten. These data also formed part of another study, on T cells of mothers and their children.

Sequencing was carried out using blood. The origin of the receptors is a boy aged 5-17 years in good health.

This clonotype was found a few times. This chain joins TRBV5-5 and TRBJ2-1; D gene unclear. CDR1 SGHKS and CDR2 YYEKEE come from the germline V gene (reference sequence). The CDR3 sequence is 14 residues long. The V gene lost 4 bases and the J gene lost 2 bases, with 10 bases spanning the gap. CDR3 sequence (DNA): TGTGCCAGCAGCGCTCCCCCCACCTACAATGAGCAGTTCTTC. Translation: CASSAPPTYNEQFF.

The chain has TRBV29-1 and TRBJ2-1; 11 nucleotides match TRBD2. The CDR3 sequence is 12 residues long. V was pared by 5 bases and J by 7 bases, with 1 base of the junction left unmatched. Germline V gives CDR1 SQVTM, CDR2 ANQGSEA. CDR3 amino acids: CSVSSGGNEQFF. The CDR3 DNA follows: TGCAGCGTTTCTAGCGGGGGGAATGAGCAGTTCTTC.

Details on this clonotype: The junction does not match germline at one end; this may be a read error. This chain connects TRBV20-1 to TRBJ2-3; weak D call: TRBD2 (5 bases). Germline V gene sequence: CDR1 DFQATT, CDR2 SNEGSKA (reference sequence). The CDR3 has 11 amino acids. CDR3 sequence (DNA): TGCAGTGCAAGAGGACTGTATACGCAGTATTTT. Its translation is CSARGLYTQYF.

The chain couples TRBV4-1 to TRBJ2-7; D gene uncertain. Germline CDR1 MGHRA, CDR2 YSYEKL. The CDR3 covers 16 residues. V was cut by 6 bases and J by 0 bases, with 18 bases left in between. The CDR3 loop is CASSPRSLFDSYEQYF. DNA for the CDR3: TGCGCCAGCAGTCCAAGATCCCTCTTTGACTCCTACGAGCAGTACTTC.

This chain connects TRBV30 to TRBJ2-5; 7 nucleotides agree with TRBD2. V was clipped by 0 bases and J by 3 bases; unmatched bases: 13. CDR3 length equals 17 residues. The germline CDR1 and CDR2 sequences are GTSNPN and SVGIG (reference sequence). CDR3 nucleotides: TGTGCCTGGAGTGTAGCTAATAAAGCGGGACTCAAAGAGACCCAGTACTTC. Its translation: CAWSVANKAGLKETQYF.

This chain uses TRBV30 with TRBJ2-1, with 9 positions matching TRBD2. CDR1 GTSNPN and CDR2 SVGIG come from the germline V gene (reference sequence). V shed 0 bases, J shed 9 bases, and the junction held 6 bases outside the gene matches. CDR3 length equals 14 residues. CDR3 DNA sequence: TGTGCCTGGAGTGTGGGAGCGGGGGGCCTTGAGCAGTTCTTC. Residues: CAWSVGAGGLEQFF.

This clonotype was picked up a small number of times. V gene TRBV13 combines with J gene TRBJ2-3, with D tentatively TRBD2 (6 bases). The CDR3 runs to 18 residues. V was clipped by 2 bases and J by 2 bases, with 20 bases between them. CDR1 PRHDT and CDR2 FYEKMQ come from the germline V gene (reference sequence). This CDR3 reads CASSLFRKAGRNTDTQYF. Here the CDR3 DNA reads TGTGCCAGCAGCTTATTTAGGAAAGCGGGTAGAAACACAGATACGCAGTATTTT.

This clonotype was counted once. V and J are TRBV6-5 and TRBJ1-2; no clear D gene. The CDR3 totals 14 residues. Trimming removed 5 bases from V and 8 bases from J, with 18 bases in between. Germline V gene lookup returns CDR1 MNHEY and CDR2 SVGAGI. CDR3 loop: CASSGAGRGGGYTF. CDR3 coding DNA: TGTGCCAGCAGTGGCGCCGGGAGAGGTGGGGGCTACACCTTC.

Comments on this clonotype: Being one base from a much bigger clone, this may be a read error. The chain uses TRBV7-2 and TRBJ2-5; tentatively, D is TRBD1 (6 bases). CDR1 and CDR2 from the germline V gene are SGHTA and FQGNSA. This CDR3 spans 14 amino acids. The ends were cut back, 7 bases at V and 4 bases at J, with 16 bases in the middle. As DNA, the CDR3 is TGTGCCAGCAACTTCTACCGAGGGGGAGAGACCCAGTACTTC. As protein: CASNFYRGGETQYF.

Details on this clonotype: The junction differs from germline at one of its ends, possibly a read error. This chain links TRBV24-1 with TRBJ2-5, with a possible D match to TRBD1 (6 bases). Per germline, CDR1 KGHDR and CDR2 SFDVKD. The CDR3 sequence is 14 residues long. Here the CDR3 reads CATSDTGREETQYF. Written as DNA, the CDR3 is TGTGCCACCAGTGATACAGGGCGCGAAGAGACTCAGTACTTC.

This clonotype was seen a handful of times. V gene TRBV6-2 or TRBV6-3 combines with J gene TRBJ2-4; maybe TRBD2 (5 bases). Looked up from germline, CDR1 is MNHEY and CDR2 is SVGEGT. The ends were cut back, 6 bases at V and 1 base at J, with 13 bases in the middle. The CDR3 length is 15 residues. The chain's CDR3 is CASRPLGEAKNIQYF. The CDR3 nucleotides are TGTGCCAGCAGACCACTTGGGGAGGCCAAAAACATTCAGTACTTC.

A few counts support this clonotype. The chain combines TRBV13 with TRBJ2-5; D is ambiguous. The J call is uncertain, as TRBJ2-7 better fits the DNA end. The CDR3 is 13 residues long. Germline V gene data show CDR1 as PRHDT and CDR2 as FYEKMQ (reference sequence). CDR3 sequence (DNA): TGTGCCAGCAGCTTAGACCCCCGGCTCGAGCAGTACTTC. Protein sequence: CASSLDPRLEQYF.

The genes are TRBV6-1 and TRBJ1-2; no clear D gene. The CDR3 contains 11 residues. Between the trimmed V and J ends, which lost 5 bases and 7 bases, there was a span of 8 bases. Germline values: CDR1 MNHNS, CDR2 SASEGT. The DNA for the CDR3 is TGTGCCAGCAGTTTGAGGATTGGCTACACCTTC. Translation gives CASSLRIGYTF.

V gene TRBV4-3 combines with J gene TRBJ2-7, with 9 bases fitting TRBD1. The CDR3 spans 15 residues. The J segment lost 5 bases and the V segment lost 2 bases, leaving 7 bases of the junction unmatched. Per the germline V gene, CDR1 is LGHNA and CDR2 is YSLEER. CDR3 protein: CASSQTGTGLDEQYF. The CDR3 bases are TGCGCCAGCAGCCAAACCGGGACAGGGCTCGACGAGCAGTACTTC.

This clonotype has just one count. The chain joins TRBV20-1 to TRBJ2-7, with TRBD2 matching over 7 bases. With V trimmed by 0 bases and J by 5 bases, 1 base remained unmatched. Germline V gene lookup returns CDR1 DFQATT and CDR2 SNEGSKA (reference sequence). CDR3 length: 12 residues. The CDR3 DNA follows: TGCAGTGCTAGAGATGGGGGGGACGAGCAGTACTTC. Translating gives CSARDGGDEQYF.

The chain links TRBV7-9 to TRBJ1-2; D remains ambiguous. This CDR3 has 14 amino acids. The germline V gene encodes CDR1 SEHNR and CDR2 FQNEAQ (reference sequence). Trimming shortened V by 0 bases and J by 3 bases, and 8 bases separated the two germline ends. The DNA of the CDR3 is TGTGCCAGCAGCTTAGCGGAAGAGGACTATGGCTACACCTTC. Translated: CASSLAEEDYGYTF.

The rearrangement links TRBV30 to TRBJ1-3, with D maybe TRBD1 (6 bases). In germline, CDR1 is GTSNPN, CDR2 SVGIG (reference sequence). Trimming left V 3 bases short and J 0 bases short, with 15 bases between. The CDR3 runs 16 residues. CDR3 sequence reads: CAWRSSTGSSGNTIYF. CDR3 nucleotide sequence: TGTGCCTGGAGGTCGTCGACAGGAAGCTCTGGAAACACCATATATTTT. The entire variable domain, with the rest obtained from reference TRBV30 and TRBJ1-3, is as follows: SQTIHQWPATLVQPVGSPLSLECTVEGTSNPNLYWYRQAAGRGLQLLFYSVGIGQISSEVPQNLSASRPQDRQFILSSKKLLLSDSGFYLCAWRSSTGSSGNTIYFGEGSWLTVV.

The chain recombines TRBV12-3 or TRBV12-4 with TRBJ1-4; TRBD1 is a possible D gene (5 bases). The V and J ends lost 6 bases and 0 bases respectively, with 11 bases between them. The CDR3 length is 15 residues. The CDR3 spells CASREAGATNEKLFF. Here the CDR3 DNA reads TGTGCCAGCAGAGAAGCGGGGGCAACTAATGAAAAACTGTTTTTT.

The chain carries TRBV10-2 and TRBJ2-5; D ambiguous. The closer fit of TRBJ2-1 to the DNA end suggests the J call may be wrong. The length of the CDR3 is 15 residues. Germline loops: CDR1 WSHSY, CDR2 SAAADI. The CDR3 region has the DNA TGCGCCAGCAGTGAATTAGTGGATCTCAACAATGAGCAGTTCTTC. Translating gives CASSELVDLNNEQFF.

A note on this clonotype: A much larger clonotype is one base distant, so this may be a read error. The CDR3 DNA sequence: TGCAGCGTTCTCTCAGGGACCTACGAGCAGTACTTC. Residues: CSVLSGTYEQYF. The J gene is TRBJ2-7, the V gene TRBV29-1, with D possibly being TRBD1 (5 bases). V was clipped by 5 bases and J by 2 bases, with 10 bases between them. This CDR3 has 12 amino acids. From germline, CDR1 is SQVTM and CDR2 ANQGSEA.

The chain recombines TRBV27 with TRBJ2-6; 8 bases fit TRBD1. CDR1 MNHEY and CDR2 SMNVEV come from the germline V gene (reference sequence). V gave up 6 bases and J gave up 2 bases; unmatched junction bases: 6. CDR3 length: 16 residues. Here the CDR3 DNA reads TGTGCCAGCAGCGGGACAGGCGGGCCTGGGGCCAACGTCCTGACTTTC. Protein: CASSGTGGPGANVLTF.

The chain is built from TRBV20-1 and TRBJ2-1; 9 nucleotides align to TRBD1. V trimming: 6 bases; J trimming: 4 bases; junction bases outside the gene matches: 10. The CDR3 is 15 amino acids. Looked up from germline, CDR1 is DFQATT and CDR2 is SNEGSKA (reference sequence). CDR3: CSAPKTGGGYNEQFF. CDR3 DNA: TGCAGTGCACCCAAAACAGGGGGCGGGTACAATGAGCAGTTCTTC.

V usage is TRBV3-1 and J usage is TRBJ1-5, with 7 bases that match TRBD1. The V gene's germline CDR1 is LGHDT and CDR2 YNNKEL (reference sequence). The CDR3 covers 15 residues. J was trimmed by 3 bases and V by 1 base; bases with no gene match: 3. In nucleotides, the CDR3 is TGTGCCAGCAGCCAAGCGGGACAGTCCAATCAGCCCCAGCATTTT. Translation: CASSQAGQSNQPQHF.

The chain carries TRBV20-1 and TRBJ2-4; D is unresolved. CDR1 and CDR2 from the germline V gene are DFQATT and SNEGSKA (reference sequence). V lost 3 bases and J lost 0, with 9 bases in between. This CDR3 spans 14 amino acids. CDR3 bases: TGCAGTGCTAGGGACCCGAAAGCCAAAAACATTCAGTACTTC. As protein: CSARDPKAKNIQYF.